This TCR beta chain was retrieved from a study of chemoradiotherapy in HPV16-positive cancers. Data came from immunoSEQ multiplex PCR; TCRdb stores just in-frame clones and leaves some out. The table includes more than 10,000 clones, roughly 80% detected once. The V gene's germline CDR1 is LGHNA and CDR2 YSLEER. This CDR3 is built from 15 residues. Trimming pared 0 bases from V and 7 bases from J, leaving 12 bases between. The chain couples TRBV4-3 to TRBJ2-2; D is possibly TRBD2 (5 bases). The sample was acquired from a patient who underwent chemoradiotherapy. The receptor's source is a human donor with HPV-associated anogenital cancer. The CDR3 loop reads CASSQDAGVDGELFF. In DNA, the CDR3 is TGCGCCAGCAGCCAAGACGCCGGGGTTGACGGGGAGCTGTTTTTT.